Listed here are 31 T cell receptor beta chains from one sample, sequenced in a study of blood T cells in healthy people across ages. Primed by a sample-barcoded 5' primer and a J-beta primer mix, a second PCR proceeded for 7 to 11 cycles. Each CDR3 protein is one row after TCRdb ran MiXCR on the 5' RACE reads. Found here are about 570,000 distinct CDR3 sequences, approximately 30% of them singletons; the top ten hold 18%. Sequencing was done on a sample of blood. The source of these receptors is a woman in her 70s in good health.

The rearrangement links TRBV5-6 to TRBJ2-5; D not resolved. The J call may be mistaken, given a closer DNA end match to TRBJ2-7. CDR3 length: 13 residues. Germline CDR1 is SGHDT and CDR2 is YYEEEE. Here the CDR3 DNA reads TGTGCCAGCAGCTTGAACGGACCCTACGAGCAGTACTTC. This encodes CASSLNGPYEQYF.

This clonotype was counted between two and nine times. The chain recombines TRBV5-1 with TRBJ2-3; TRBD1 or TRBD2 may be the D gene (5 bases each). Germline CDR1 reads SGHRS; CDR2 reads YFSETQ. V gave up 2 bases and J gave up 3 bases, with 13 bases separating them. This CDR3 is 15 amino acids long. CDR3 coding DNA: TGCGCCAGCAGCTTCCGGGACCTCATGACAGATACGCAGTATTTT. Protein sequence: CASSFRDLMTDTQYF.

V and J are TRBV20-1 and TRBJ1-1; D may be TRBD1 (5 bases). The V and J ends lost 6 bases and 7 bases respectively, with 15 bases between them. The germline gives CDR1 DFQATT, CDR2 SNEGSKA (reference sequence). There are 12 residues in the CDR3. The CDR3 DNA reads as TGCAGTGCCGGAGACAGTCGGTTTGAAGCTTTCTTT. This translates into CSAGDSRFEAFF.

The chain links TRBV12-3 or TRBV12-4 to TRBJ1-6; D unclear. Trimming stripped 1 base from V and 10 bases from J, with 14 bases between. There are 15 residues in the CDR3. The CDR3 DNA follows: TGTGCCAGCAGTTTAGAGGGATCGGTGAGGTCACCCCTCCACTTT. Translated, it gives CASSLEGSVRSPLHF.

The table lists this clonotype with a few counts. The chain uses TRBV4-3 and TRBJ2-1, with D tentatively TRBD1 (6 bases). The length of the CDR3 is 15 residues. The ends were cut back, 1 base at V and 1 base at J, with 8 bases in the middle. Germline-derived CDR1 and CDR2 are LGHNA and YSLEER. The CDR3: CASSQGTVSYNEQFF. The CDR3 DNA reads TGCGCCAGCAGCCAAGGGACAGTTTCCTACAATGAGCAGTTCTTC.

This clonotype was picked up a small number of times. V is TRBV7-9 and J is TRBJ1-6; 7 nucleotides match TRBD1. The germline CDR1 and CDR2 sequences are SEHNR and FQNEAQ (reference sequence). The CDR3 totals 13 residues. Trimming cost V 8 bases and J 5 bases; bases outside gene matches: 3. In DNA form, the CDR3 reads TGTGCCAGCGGGGGACAGAATAATTCACCCCTCCACTTT. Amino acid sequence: CASGGQNNSPLHF.

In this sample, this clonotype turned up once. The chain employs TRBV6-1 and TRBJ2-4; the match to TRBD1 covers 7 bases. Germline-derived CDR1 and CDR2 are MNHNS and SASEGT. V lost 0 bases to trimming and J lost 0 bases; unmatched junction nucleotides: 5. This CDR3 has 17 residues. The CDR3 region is CASSEARTGVAKNIQYF. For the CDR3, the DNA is TGTGCCAGCAGTGAAGCCAGGACAGGCGTAGCCAAAAACATTCAGTACTTC.

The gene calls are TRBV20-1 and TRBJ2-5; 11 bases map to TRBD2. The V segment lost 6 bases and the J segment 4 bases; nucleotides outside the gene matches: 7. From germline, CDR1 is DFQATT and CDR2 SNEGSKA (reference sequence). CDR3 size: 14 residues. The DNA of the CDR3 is TGCAGTGCCTTAGCGGGGGGGCCGGGAGAGACCCAGTACTTC. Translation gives CSALAGGPGETQYF.

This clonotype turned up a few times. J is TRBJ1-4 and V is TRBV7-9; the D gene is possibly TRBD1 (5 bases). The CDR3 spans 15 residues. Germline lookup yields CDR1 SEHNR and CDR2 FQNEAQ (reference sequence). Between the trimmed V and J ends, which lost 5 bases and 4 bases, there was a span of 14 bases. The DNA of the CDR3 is TGTGCCAGCAGCCCCCGCGGGACCCTTAATGAAAAACTGTTTTTT. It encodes CASSPRGTLNEKLFF.

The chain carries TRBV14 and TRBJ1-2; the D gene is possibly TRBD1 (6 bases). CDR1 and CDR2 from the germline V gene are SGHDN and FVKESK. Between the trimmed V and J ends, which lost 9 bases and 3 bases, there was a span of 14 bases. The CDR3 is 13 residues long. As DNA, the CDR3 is TGTGCCAGTGCCCCAGGGGTTCACTATGGCTACACCTTC. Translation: CASAPGVHYGYTF.

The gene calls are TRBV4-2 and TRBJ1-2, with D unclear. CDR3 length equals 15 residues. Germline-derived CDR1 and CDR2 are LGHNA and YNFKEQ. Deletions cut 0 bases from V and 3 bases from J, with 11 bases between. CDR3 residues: CASSQDVGRDYGYTF. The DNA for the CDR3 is TGTGCCAGCAGCCAAGATGTCGGGAGAGACTATGGCTACACCTTC.

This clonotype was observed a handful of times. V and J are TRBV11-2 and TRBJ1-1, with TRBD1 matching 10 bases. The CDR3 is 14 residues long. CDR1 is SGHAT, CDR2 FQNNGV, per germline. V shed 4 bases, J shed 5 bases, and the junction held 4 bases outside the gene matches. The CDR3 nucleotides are TGTGCCAGCAGCTCCGCGGGACAGGGGACTGAAGCTTTCTTT. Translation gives CASSSAGQGTEAFF.

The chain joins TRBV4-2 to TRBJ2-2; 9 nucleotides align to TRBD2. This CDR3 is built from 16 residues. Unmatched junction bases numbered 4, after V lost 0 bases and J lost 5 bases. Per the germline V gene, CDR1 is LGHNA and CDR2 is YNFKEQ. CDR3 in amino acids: CASSQDSSGATGELFF. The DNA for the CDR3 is TGTGCCAGCAGCCAAGATTCTAGCGGGGCAACCGGGGAGCTGTTTTTT.

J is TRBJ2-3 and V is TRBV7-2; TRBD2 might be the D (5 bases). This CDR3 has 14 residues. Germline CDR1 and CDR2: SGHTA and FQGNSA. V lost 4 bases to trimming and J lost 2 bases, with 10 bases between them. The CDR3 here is CASSSEAVTDTQYF. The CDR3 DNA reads TGTGCCAGCAGCTCCGAAGCGGTCACAGATACGCAGTATTTT. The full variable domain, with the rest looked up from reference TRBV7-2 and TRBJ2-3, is GAGVSQSPSNKVTEKGKDVELRCDPISGHTALYWYRQSLGQGLEFLIYFQGNSAPDKSGLPSDRFSAERTGGSVSTLTIQRTQQEDSAVYLCASSSEAVTDTQYFGPGTRLTVL.

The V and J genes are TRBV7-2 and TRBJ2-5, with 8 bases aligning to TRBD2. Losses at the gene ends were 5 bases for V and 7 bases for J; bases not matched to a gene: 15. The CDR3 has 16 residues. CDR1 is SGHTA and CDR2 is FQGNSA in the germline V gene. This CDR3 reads CASSRGGTTPIGTQYF. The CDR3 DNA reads TGTGCCAGCAGCCGGGGGGGCACTACGCCAATTGGGACCCAGTACTTC.

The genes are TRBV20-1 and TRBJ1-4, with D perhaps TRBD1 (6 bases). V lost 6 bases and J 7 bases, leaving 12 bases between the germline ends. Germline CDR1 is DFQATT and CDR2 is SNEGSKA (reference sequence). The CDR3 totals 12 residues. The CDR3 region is CSAIGGGEKLFF. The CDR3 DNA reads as TGCAGTGCCATAGGAGGGGGTGAAAAACTGTTTTTT.

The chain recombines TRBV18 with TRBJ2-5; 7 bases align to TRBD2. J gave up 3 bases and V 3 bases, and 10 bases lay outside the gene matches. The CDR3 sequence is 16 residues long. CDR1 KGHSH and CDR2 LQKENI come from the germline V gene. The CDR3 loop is CASSPFRSGEKETQYF. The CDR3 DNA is TGTGCCAGCTCACCGTTCCGGAGCGGGGAAAAAGAGACCCAGTACTTC.

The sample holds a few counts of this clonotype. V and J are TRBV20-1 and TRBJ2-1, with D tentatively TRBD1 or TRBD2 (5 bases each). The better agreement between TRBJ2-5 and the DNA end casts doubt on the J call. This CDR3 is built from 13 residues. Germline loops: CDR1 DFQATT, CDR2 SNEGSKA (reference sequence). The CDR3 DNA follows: TGCAGTGCTAGTATAATCAGTGGGGGGACCCAGTACTTC. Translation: CSASIISGGTQYF.

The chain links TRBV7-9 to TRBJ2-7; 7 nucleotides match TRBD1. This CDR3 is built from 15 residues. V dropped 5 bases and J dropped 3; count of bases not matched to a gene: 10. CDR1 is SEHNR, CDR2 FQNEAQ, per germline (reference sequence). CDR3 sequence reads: CASSDTGDALYEQYF. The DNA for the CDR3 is TGTGCCAGCAGCGATACAGGGGACGCACTCTACGAGCAGTACTTC.

The CDR3, as DNA: TGTGCCAGCAGTGACCGGACTAGCGGGCCGGGGGACGAGCAGTACTTC. This sequence encodes CASSDRTSGPGDEQYF. The J gene is TRBJ2-5, the V gene TRBV2; 11 bases fit TRBD2. The end of the DNA aligns better with TRBJ2-7, so the J call may be wrong. The length of the CDR3 is 16 residues. CDR1 and CDR2 from the germline V gene are SNHLY and FYNNEI.

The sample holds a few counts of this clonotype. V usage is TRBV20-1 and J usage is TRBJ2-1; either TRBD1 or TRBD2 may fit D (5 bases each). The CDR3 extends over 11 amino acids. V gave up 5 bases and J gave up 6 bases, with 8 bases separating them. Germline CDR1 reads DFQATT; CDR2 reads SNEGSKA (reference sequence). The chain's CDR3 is CSAGTSNEQFF. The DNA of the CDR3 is TGCAGTGCTGGGACGTCCAATGAGCAGTTCTTC.

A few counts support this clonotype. The CDR3 DNA follows: TGTGCCAGCAGGCACGTCCAGGGCAGGGGATTCAGTAATGAAAAACTGTTTTTT. Residues: CASRHVQGRGFSNEKLFF. The V and J genes are TRBV28 and TRBJ1-4; possible D gene TRBD1, 6 bases. V was trimmed by 6 bases and J by 4 bases, leaving 24 bases between them. Germline V CDR1 and CDR2: MDHEN, SYDVKM. CDR3 length: 18 residues.

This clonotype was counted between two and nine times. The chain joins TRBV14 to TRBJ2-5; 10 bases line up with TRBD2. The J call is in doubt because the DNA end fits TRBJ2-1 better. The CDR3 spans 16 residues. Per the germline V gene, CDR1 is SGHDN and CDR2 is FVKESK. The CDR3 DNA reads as TGTGCCAGCAGCAAGACTAGCGGGCAGGCATACAATGAGCAGTTCTTC. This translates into CASSKTSGQAYNEQFF.

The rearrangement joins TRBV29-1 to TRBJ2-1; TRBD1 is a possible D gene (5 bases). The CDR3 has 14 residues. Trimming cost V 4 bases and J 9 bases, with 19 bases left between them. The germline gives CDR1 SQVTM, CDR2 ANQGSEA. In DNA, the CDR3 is TGCAGCGTTGGGCCGGACCAGGGTATTGGTGAGCAGTTCTTC. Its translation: CSVGPDQGIGEQFF.

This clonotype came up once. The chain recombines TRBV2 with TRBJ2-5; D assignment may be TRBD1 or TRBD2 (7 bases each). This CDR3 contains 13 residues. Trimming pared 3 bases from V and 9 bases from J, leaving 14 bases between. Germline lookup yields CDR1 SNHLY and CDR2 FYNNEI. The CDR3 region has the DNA TGTGCCAGCAGTGATAACGCAGGGGGGGCCCAGTACTTC. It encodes CASSDNAGGAQYF.

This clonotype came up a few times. CDR3 DNA sequence: TGCAGTGCTAGAGATCTAGTCAATGAGCAGTTCTTC. Its translation is CSARDLVNEQFF. The J gene is TRBJ2-1, the V gene TRBV20-1; D gene uncertain. Trimming took 0 bases from V and 6 from J, leaving 6 bases between them. Germline CDR1 DFQATT, CDR2 SNEGSKA (reference sequence). The CDR3 is made up of 12 amino acids.

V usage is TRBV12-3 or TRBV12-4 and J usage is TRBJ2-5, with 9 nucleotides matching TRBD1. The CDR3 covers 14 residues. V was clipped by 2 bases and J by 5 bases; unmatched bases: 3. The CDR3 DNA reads TGTGCCAGCAGTTTAATGGGACAGGGCGAGACCCAGTACTTC. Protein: CASSLMGQGETQYF.

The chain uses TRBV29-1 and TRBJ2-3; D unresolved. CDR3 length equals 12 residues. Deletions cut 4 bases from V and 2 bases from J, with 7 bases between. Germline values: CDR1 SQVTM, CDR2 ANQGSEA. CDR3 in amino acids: CSVVPPTDTQYF. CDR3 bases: TGCAGCGTTGTCCCCCCCACAGATACGCAGTATTTT.

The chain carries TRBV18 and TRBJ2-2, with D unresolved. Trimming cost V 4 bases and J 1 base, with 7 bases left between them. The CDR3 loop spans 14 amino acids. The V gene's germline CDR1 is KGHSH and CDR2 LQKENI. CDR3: CASSLLQNTGELFF. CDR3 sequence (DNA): TGTGCCAGCTCACTACTACAGAACACCGGGGAGCTGTTTTTT.

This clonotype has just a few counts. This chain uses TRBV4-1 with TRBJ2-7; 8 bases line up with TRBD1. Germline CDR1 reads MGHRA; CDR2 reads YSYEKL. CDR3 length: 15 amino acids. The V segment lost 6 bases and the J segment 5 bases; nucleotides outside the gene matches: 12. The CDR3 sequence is CASRPIGQGADEQYF. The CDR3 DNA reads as TGCGCCAGCAGACCCATAGGGCAGGGGGCGGACGAGCAGTACTTC.

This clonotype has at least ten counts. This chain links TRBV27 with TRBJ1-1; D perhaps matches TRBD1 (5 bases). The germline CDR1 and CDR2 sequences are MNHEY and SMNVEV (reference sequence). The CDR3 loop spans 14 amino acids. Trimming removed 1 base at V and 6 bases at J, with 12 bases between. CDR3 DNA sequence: TGTGCCAGCAGTTTATACCAGGGTAAGGCTGAAGCTTTCTTT. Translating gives CASSLYQGKAEAFF.